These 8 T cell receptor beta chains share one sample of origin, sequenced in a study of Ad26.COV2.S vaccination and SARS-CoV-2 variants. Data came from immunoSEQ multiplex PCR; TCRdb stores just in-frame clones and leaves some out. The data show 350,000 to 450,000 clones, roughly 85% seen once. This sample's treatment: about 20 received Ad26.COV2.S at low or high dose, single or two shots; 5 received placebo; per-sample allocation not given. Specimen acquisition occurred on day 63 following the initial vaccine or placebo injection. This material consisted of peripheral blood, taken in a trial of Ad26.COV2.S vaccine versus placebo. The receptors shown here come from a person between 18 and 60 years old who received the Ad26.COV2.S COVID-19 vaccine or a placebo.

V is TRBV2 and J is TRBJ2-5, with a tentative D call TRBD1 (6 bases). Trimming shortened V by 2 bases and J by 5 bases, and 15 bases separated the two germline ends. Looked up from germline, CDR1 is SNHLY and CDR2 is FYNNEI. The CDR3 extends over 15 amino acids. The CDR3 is CASSERTARRETQYF. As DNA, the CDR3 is TGTGCCAGCAGTGAAAGGACAGCCCGGAGGGAGACCCAGTACTTC.

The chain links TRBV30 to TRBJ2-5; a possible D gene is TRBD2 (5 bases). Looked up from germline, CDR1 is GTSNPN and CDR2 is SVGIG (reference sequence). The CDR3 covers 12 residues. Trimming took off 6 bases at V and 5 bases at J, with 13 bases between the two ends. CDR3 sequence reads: CACGNRGETQYF. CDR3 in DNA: TGTGCCTGCGGGAATCGCGGGGAGACCCAGTACTTC.

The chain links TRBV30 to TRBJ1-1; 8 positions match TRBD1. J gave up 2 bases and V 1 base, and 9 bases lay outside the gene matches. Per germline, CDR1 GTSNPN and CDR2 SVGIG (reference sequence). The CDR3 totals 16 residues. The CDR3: CAWSARTGRGNTEAFF. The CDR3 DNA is TGTGCCTGGAGTGCCCGGACAGGGAGAGGTAACACTGAAGCTTTCTTT.

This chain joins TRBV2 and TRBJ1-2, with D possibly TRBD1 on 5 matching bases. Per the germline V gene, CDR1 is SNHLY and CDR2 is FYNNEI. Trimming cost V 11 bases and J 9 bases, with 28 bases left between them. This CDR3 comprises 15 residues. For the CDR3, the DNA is TGTGCCCGCACGGGAGGCGGCCTGGGACTATTTCGCTACACCTTC. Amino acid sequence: CARTGGGLGLFRYTF.

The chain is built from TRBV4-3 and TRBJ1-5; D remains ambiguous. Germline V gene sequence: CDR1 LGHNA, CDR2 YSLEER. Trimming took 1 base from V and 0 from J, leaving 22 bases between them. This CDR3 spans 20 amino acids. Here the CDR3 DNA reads TGCGCCAGCAGCCAAGGTAAACCGGGCCCCATCCTTTATAGCAATCAGCCCCAGCATTTT. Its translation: CASSQGKPGPILYSNQPQHF.

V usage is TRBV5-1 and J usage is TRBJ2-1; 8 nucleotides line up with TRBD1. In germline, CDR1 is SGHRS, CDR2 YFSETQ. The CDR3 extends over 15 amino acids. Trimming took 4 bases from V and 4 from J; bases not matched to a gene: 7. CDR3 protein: CASSPTDRAYNEQFF. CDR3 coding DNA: TGCGCCAGCAGCCCAACGGACAGGGCATACAATGAGCAGTTCTTC. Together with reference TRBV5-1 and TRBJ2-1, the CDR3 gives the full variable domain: KAGVTQTPRYLIKTRGQQVTLSCSPISGHRSVSWYQQTPGQGLQFLFEYFSETQRNKGNFPGRFSGRQFSNSRSEMNVSTLELGDSALYLCASSPTDRAYNEQFFGPGTRLTVL.

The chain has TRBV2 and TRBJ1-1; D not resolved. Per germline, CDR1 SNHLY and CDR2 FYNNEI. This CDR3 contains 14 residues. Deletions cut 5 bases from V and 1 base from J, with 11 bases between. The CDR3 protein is CASSIKAGNTEAFF. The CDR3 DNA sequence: TGTGCCAGCAGTATAAAGGCAGGGAACACTGAAGCTTTCTTT.

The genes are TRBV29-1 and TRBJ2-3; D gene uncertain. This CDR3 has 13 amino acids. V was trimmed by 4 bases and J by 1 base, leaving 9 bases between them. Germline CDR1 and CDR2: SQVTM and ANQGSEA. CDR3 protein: CSVGGDGTDTQYF. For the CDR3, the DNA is TGCAGCGTTGGGGGTGATGGCACAGATACGCAGTATTTT.